This T cell receptor (beta chain) was profiled in a study of T-cell memory formation after mild COVID-19. Overall study: In these data, TCR clusters were largely donor specific.

V gave up 3 bases and J gave up 3 bases, with 3 bases separating them. The CDR3 is 12 residues long. Germline V gene sequence: CDR1 SGHTA, CDR2 FQGNSA. The study's findings and limits: CD8+ contracting clones occupied EMRA, while CD4+ ones occupied mainly CM and EM. The appearance of some responding clones in pre-infection memory suggested that cross-reactive memory joined.

This clonotype has ten or more counts. Its antigen remains unidentified. 5'RACE with constant-segment primers built TCRalpha and TCRbeta cDNA libraries with UMIs. MiXCR, applied by TCRdb to the 5' RACE reads, yields one record per CDR3 protein. The data contain about 49,000 distinct CDR3 sequences, roughly 7% of them singletons. Sequenced input: PBMCs or a T cell subset sorted from them (not recorded which). This receptor was identified in a man younger than 30 who had mild COVID-19 (a few samples of this study predate the infection). Cell type and time point are not known. This chain connects TRBV7-2 to TRBJ2-1, with D unclear. DNA of the CDR3: TGTGCCAGCAGCTTCGGCTACAATGAGCAGTTCTTC. Translation gives CASSFGYNEQFF. Full variable domain (outside the CDR3, taken from reference TRBV7-2 and TRBJ2-1): GAGVSQSPSNKVTEKGKDVELRCDPISGHTALYWYRQSLGQGLEFLIYFQGNSAPDKSGLPSDRFSAERTGGSVSTLTIQRTQQEDSAVYLCASSFGYNEQFFGPGTRLTVL.